Below, 23 T cell receptor beta chains from the same sample are listed, as sequenced in a study of regulatory T cells in long-lasting Graves disease. The time point: newly diagnosed GD, antithyroid drugs for less than 3 months. Researchers made the TCR library from RNA that was extracted from PBMCs. iRepertoire HTBI primers and Arm-PCR of CDR3 regions built TCR beta libraries. TCRdb independently ran MiXCR on the multiplex PCR reads; one entry per CDR3 protein. The table lists hundreds of thousands of distinct CDR3 sequences, 16% of them singletons, with around 27% in the top ten. The sample was also linked to a second study, of T cells in Graves' hyperthyroidism and ophthalmopathy.

The sample in question was peripheral blood mononuclear cells (PBMCs), obtained at new diagnosis, from a patient treated with antithyroid drugs. The source is a man aged 35-49 years with Graves disease.

This clonotype was detected ten times or more. The V gene is TRBV28, the J gene TRBJ2-1; 14 bases match TRBD2. Trimming cost V 6 bases and J 4 bases; bases outside gene matches: 8. Germline assignment: CDR1 MDHEN and CDR2 SYDVKM. This CDR3 is 17 amino acids long. The CDR3 DNA is TGTGCCAGCAGCCAAACGACTAGCGGGGGGGATTACAATGAGCAGTTCTTC. As protein: CASSQTTSGGDYNEQFF.

This clonotype was observed a handful of times. Possible read error: a much larger clone is one base away. The chain couples TRBV20-1 to TRBJ2-5; D is perhaps TRBD1 or TRBD2 (5 bases each). The CDR3 extends over 13 amino acids. Germline V gene data show CDR1 as DFQATT and CDR2 as SNEGSKA (reference sequence). CDR3 sequence reads: CSAYGPIKGTQCF. CDR3 nucleotide sequence: TGCAGTGCTTACGGGCCGATCAAAGGGACCCAGTGCTTC.

This clonotype has just a few counts. The chain has TRBV6-2 or TRBV6-3 and TRBJ2-7; D remains ambiguous. Trimming pared 2 bases from V and 0 bases from J, leaving 11 bases between. This CDR3 has 15 amino acids. Germline CDR1 and CDR2: MNHEY and SVGEGT. CDR3 DNA sequence: TGTGCCAGCAGTTACAGGGTGGTCACCTCCTACGAGCAGTACTTC. Its translation: CASSYRVVTSYEQYF.

This clonotype was observed a few times. The chain uses TRBV6-2 or TRBV6-3 and TRBJ1-2, with D perhaps TRBD1 (5 bases). This CDR3 is 13 amino acids long. Germline-derived CDR1 and CDR2 are MNHEY and SVGEGT. DNA of the CDR3: TGTGCTTCCTGGCATCCCGGGGGCTATGGCTACACCTTC. It translates to CASWHPGGYGYTF.

This clonotype appeared many times. The rearrangement joins TRBV5-1 to TRBJ2-6; D is ambiguous. CDR1 is SGHRS, CDR2 YFSETQ, per germline. V lost 0 bases to trimming and J lost 1 base, with 14 bases between them. The CDR3 has 18 amino acids. Here the CDR3 reads CASSLEAGLMSGANVLTF. CDR3 bases: TGCGCCAGCAGCTTGGAAGCAGGCCTCATGTCTGGGGCCAACGTCCTGACTTTC.

The table lists this clonotype with many counts. The chain couples TRBV5-1 to TRBJ1-4; possible D gene TRBD1, 5 bases. CDR3 size: 15 residues. Looked up from germline, CDR1 is SGHRS and CDR2 is YFSETQ. V lost 4 bases and J lost 0, with 10 bases in between. CDR3 sequence reads: CASSTGHSTNEKLFF. DNA for the CDR3: TGCGCCAGCAGCACCGGACACTCAACTAATGAAAAACTGTTTTTT.

The V and J genes are TRBV6-2 or TRBV6-3 and TRBJ2-2; 10 bases map to TRBD2. Per the germline V gene, CDR1 is MNHEY and CDR2 is SVGEGT. The CDR3 covers 16 residues. The V segment lost 5 bases and the J segment 4 bases; nucleotides outside the gene matches: 7. In nucleotides, the CDR3 is TGTGCCAGCAGTACGCTAGCGGGGGCCTCCACCGGGGAGCTGTTTTTT. As protein: CASSTLAGASTGELFF.

In its sample, this clonotype was seen once. The V call is TRBV2, the J call TRBJ2-7; 8 nucleotides agree with TRBD1. The CDR3 covers 14 residues. J gave up 7 bases and V 3 bases, and 8 bases lay outside the gene matches. Germline lookup yields CDR1 SNHLY and CDR2 FYNNEI. This CDR3 is CASSEGTGSGEQYF. The CDR3 bases are TGTGCCAGCAGTGAGGGGACAGGCTCCGGGGAGCAGTACTTC.

This clonotype came up a few times. One end of the junction varies from germline; a read error may be responsible. The rearrangement joins TRBV6-1 to TRBJ1-2; the D gene is possibly TRBD1 (5 bases). Per the germline V gene, CDR1 is MNHNS and CDR2 is SASEGT. This CDR3 has 15 residues. DNA for the CDR3: TGTGCCAGCAATGAAGCAGGGACCGTTGGCTATGGCTACACCTTC. Amino acids: CASNEAGTVGYGYTF.

In this sample, this clonotype turned up many times. The chain uses TRBV20-1 and TRBJ2-2; either TRBD1 or TRBD2 may fit D (5 bases each). CDR3 length equals 16 residues. CDR1 and CDR2 from the germline V gene are DFQATT and SNEGSKA (reference sequence). V was clipped by 1 base and J by 3 bases, with 15 bases between them. CDR3: CSARAAGTLHTGELFF. The CDR3 DNA follows: TGCAGTGCTAGAGCCGCCGGGACGTTACACACCGGGGAGCTGTTTTTT.

This clonotype was detected many times. The chain couples TRBV28 to TRBJ1-5, with 11 bases aligning to TRBD1. This CDR3 has 17 amino acids. V gave up 3 bases and J gave up 5 bases; unmatched junction bases: 9. Germline V gene sequence: CDR1 MDHEN, CDR2 SYDVKM. CDR3 residues: CASSFSNPGQGDQPQHF. Here the CDR3 DNA reads TGTGCCAGCAGTTTCAGTAATCCGGGACAGGGGGATCAGCCCCAGCATTTT.

This clonotype was seen repeatedly, ten times or more. The chain carries TRBV24-1 and TRBJ1-2; possibly TRBD1 for D (5 bases). V lost 2 bases, J lost 11 bases, and 17 bases lay in between. This CDR3 has 14 amino acids. Germline V gene lookup returns CDR1 KGHDR and CDR2 SFDVKD. Written as DNA, the CDR3 is TGTGCCACCAGTGATTCCGGGACGGTGCTAGGTTACACCTTC. Its translation: CATSDSGTVLGYTF.

This clonotype was observed many times. The genes are TRBV5-1 and TRBJ1-2; 7 bases align to TRBD1. CDR1 and CDR2 from the germline V gene are SGHRS and YFSETQ. The CDR3 has 13 amino acids. The V segment lost 5 bases and the J segment 3 bases; nucleotides outside the gene matches: 4. Here the CDR3 DNA reads TGCGCCAGCAGATTAACAGGGGACTATGGCTACACCTTC. Its protein is CASRLTGDYGYTF.

The sample holds many counts of this clonotype. The chain links TRBV6-1 to TRBJ1-5; D is unresolved. Germline assignment: CDR1 MNHNS and CDR2 SASEGT. The CDR3 totals 14 residues. V was trimmed by 8 bases and J by 2 bases, leaving 13 bases between them. CDR3 loop: CASSLGSRNQPQHF. CDR3 bases: TGTGCCAGCTCCTTAGGGTCGCGCAATCAGCCCCAGCATTTT.

Points on this clonotype: A read error is possible here, since a much larger clone lies one base away. The CDR3 reads CASRLPGTVIGGEQFF. The CDR3 DNA sequence: TGCGCCAGCAGACTCCCCGGGACCGTAATAGGCGGTGAGCAGTTCTTC. This sequence joins TRBV5-1 and TRBJ2-1, with D perhaps given as TRBD1 or TRBD2 (5 bases each). Looked up from germline, CDR1 is SGHRS and CDR2 is YFSETQ. This CDR3 is 16 amino acids long. V lost 5 bases and J lost 9, with 24 bases in between.

The V gene is TRBV7-2, the J gene TRBJ1-3; the D gene is possibly TRBD1 (5 bases). This CDR3 has 17 residues. V lost 1 base and J 4 bases, leaving 17 bases between the germline ends. Per the germline V gene, CDR1 is SGHTA and CDR2 is FQGNSA. The CDR3 is CASSLDPGGVAGNTIYF. The CDR3 nucleotides read TGTGCCAGCAGCTTAGATCCGGGGGGGGTGGCAGGAAACACCATATATTTT.

This clonotype turned up a few times. J is TRBJ2-5 and V is TRBV2; possible D gene TRBD2, 5 bases. Germline V gene data show CDR1 as SNHLY and CDR2 as FYNNEI. V lost 2 bases, J lost 4 bases, and 11 bases lay in between. The CDR3 has 14 residues. CDR3 amino acids: CASSESSVPETQYF. The CDR3 region has the DNA TGTGCCAGCAGTGAAAGTAGCGTCCCAGAGACCCAGTACTTC.

This clonotype came up many times. The chain has TRBV12-3 or TRBV12-4 and TRBJ2-1, with D possibly matching TRBD1 (6 bases). The length of the CDR3 is 15 residues. The V end lost 3 bases, the J end lost 8 bases, and 17 bases lay between the germline ends. The CDR3 reads CASSFRTATGDEQFF. The CDR3 DNA sequence: TGTGCCAGCAGTTTTCGGACAGCCACCGGGGATGAGCAGTTCTTC.

This chain uses TRBV20-1 with TRBJ2-3; TRBD2 aligns across 12 bases. The junction had 6 bases not matched to a gene; V was cut back by 6 bases and J by 2 bases. Germline CDR1 is DFQATT and CDR2 is SNEGSKA (reference sequence). The CDR3 is 15 residues long. CDR3 in amino acids: CSAEGLAGNTDTQYF. The CDR3 bases are TGCAGTGCCGAAGGACTAGCGGGGAACACAGATACGCAGTATTTT.

This clonotype was picked up many times. V is TRBV2 and J is TRBJ1-6; tentatively, D is TRBD1 (5 bases). Germline V gene sequence: CDR1 SNHLY, CDR2 FYNNEI. The CDR3 has 14 residues. The V end lost 4 bases, the J end lost 10 bases, and 14 bases lay between the germline ends. CDR3 sequence (DNA): TGTGCCAGCAGTGTATTAGGGGTCGGATCACCCCTCCACTTT. Encoded protein: CASSVLGVGSPLHF.

The V call is TRBV7-9, the J call TRBJ2-1; D is tentatively TRBD1 or TRBD2 (5 bases each). V lost 5 bases and J 4 bases, leaving 18 bases between the germline ends. The germline CDR1 and CDR2 sequences are SEHNR and FQNEAQ (reference sequence). The CDR3 contains 16 residues. CDR3 in amino acids: CASSLWKGRYYNEQFF. As DNA, the CDR3 is TGTGCCAGCAGCCTCTGGAAGGGACGGTATTACAATGAGCAGTTCTTC.

This clonotype was observed many times. The V call is TRBV9, the J call TRBJ1-1, with D maybe TRBD1 (6 bases). V gave up 4 bases and J gave up 4 bases, with 14 bases separating them. CDR3 length equals 14 residues. The germline gives CDR1 SGDLS, CDR2 YYNGEE. The CDR3 DNA reads as TGTGCCAGCAGCCCTACTACAGGGAGCACTGAAGCTTTCTTT. Amino acids: CASSPTTGSTEAFF.

The sample holds many counts of this clonotype. For the CDR3, the DNA is TGTGCCAGCTCACCGATCCAGGGGGCGGCCACCGGGGAGCTGTTTTTT. Its protein is CASSPIQGAATGELFF. This chain connects TRBV18 to TRBJ2-2, with 8 bases lining up with TRBD1. V shed 3 bases and J 4 bases; nucleotides not matched to a gene: 7. The CDR3 length is 16 residues. Germline CDR1 and CDR2: KGHSH and LQKENI.